Listed here are 22 T cell receptor beta chains from one sample, sequenced in a study of blood T cells in healthy people across ages. The use of a sample-barcoded 5' primer and a J-beta primer mix characterized a second PCR of roughly 6 to 11 cycles. One entry per CDR3 protein results from TCRdb running MiXCR on the 5' RACE reads. Among around 650,000 distinct CDR3 sequences listed, 40% to 50% were seen once. The sequenced sample consisted of blood. Receptors were obtained from a man aged 80 or over in good health.

The genes are TRBV28 and TRBJ1-2; tentative D call: TRBD1 (6 bases). V was trimmed by 2 bases and J by 4 bases, leaving 17 bases between them. This CDR3 comprises 16 residues. Germline-derived CDR1 and CDR2 are MDHEN and SYDVKM. The CDR3 protein is CASSLLLRVGAYGYTF. CDR3 sequence (DNA): TGTGCCAGCAGTTTACTACTGCGGGTGGGGGCCTATGGCTACACCTTC.

The chain recombines TRBV20-1 with TRBJ2-5; TRBD1 agrees at 8 bases. V shed 4 bases and J 11 bases; nucleotides not matched to a gene: 12. The CDR3 is 13 residues long. Germline assignment: CDR1 DFQATT and CDR2 SNEGSKA (reference sequence). CDR3 sequence: CSATGTGRWEQYF. The DNA of the CDR3 is TGCAGTGCTACTGGGACAGGCCGCTGGGAGCAGTACTTC.

The CDR3 loop reads CASRDATATNEKLFF. CDR3 coding DNA: TGTGCCAGCAGGGACGCCACTGCAACTAATGAAAAACTGTTTTTT. This rearrangement joins TRBV2 to TRBJ1-4; D unclear. V lost 6 bases and J 0 bases, leaving 11 bases between the germline ends. The CDR3 consists of 15 residues. Germline V gene lookup returns CDR1 SNHLY and CDR2 FYNNEI. Based on the CDR3 plus reference TRBV2 and TRBJ1-4, the full variable domain is EPEVTQTPSHQVTQMGQEVILRCVPISNHLYFYWYRQILGQKVEFLVSFYNNEISEKSEIFDDQFSVERPDGSNFTLKIRSTKLEDSAMYFCASRDATATNEKLFFGSGTQLSVL.

The rearrangement uses TRBV6-1 and TRBJ2-5; 9 bases match TRBD2. The J call may be mistaken, given a closer DNA end match to TRBJ2-1. The CDR3 contains 15 residues. CDR1 is MNHNS and CDR2 is SASEGT in the germline V gene. The CDR3 protein is CATEPGTSNQETQFF. The CDR3 nucleotides read TGTGCCACCGAACCCGGGACTAGCAACCAAGAGACCCAGTTCTTC.

This clonotype occurred a few times. This rearrangement joins TRBV15 to TRBJ2-5, with D tentatively TRBD1 or TRBD2 (5 bases each). The CDR3 spans 17 residues. With 0 bases removed from V and 5 bases from J, the gap between germline ends came to 19 bases. Looked up from germline, CDR1 is LNHNV and CDR2 is YYDKDF (reference sequence). CDR3 coding DNA: TGTGCCACCAGCAGAGAGGGACCAGGGTCGTCCAAGGAGACCCAGTACTTC. It codes for CATSREGPGSSKETQYF.

The genes are TRBV2 and TRBJ2-1, with D possibly matching TRBD2 (5 bases). The last part of the DNA fits TRBJ2-7 better; the J call may be wrong. The length of the CDR3 is 16 residues. CDR1 and CDR2 from the germline V gene are SNHLY and FYNNEI. DNA for the CDR3: TGTGCCAGCAGTGAACGGGCAGCGACTAATTACAATGAGCAGTACTTC. Translation: CASSERAATNYNEQYF.

This clonotype was picked up a small number of times. The V call is TRBV7-2, the J call TRBJ2-7; D is ambiguous. This CDR3 region has 14 residues. Germline values: CDR1 SGHTA, CDR2 FQGNSA. Trimming removed 5 bases from V and 3 bases from J, with 14 bases in between. The chain's CDR3 is CASSPTGRNYEQYF. The CDR3 nucleotides read TGTGCCAGCAGCCCTACGGGCAGAAACTACGAGCAGTACTTC.

This sequence joins TRBV10-1 and TRBJ2-1, with 7 bases fitting TRBD2. Germline CDR1 is WNHNN and CDR2 is SYGVQD (reference sequence). J lost 7 bases, V lost 2 bases, and 8 bases had no gene match. The CDR3 consists of 15 residues. The CDR3 loop reads CASSEVAGEGNEQFF. DNA for the CDR3: TGCGCCAGCAGTGAGGTGGCGGGAGAGGGAAATGAGCAGTTCTTC.

The chain links TRBV7-3 to TRBJ2-1; D possibly matches TRBD1 or TRBD2 (6 bases each). The CDR3 runs 13 residues. The V end was cut by 6 bases, the J end by 8 bases, with 14 bases between. In germline, CDR1 is SGHTA, CDR2 FQGTGA. The CDR3 spells CASRVGGQDEQFF. The CDR3 DNA reads TGTGCCAGCAGAGTAGGGGGGCAAGATGAGCAGTTCTTC.

The gene calls are TRBV27 and TRBJ1-2; D remains ambiguous. V lost 7 bases, J lost 6 bases, and 15 bases lay in between. CDR3 length: 13 residues. The germline gives CDR1 MNHEY, CDR2 SMNVEV (reference sequence). CDR3 sequence (DNA): TGTGCCAGCAAGGCCGGGGAGGTTCATGGCTACACCTTC. Residues: CASKAGEVHGYTF.

About this clonotype itself: One junction end does not reproduce the germline sequence, and a read error may be involved. This chain links TRBV12-3 or TRBV12-4 with TRBJ2-3; tentatively, D is TRBD2 (6 bases). The length of the CDR3 is 14 residues. CDR3 loop: CAGSTTRIVNTQYF. In nucleotides, the CDR3 is TGTGCCGGCAGTACGACTAGAATTGTGAATACGCAGTATTTT.

J is TRBJ1-2 and V is TRBV9, with 7 bases matching TRBD1. CDR1 SGDLS and CDR2 YYNGEE come from the germline V gene. The ends lost 3 bases at V and 8 bases at J; junction bases unmatched: 4. The CDR3 totals 12 residues. The CDR3 sequence: CASSATGHGYTF. In DNA form, the CDR3 reads TGTGCCAGCAGCGCGACAGGGCACGGCTACACCTTC.

The CDR3 sequence: CARNPLDRAYEQYF. CDR3 bases: TGTGCCAGAAACCCCCTGGACAGGGCCTACGAGCAGTACTTC. The V call is TRBV7-9, the J call TRBJ2-7, with 8 bases lining up with TRBD1. The CDR3 length is 14 residues. The ends lost 9 bases at V and 2 bases at J; junction bases unmatched: 9. Germline V gene lookup returns CDR1 SEHNR and CDR2 FQNEAQ (reference sequence).

The J gene is TRBJ1-6, the V gene TRBV3-1; 8 bases align to TRBD1. The V segment lost 1 base and the J segment 10 bases; nucleotides outside the gene matches: 3. Per the germline V gene, CDR1 is LGHDT and CDR2 is YNNKEL (reference sequence). The CDR3 covers 14 residues. CDR3 DNA sequence: TGTGCCAGCAGCCAAGTGACAGGGGACTCACCCCTCCACTTT. Translation gives CASSQVTGDSPLHF.

This clonotype was detected only once. One junction end disagrees with the germline gene, perhaps due to a read error. The chain joins TRBV7-3 to TRBJ2-6, with D unclear. CDR1 is SGHTA, CDR2 FQGTGA, per germline. There are 14 residues in the CDR3. The chain's CDR3 is CASSLKHPGLVLTF. The CDR3 DNA reads as TGTGCCAGCAGTTTAAAACACCCTGGTCTCGTCCTGACTTTC.

V and J are TRBV20-1 and TRBJ1-3; D not certain. The V end lost 6 bases, the J end lost 0 bases, and 3 bases lay between the germline ends. CDR1 and CDR2 (germline): DFQATT, SNEGSKA (reference sequence). CDR3 length equals 11 residues. Here the CDR3 reads CSAFSGNTIYF. For the CDR3, the DNA is TGCAGTGCCTTCTCTGGAAACACCATATATTTT.

This clonotype was seen a handful of times. The chain combines TRBV7-3 with TRBJ2-6; TRBD1 matches 11 bases. Germline assignment: CDR1 SGHTA and CDR2 FQGTGA. CDR3 length: 16 amino acids. Trimming at V came to 7 bases and at J to 0 bases, leaving 2 bases not matched to a gene. In DNA, the CDR3 is TGTGCCAGCAAGGGACAGGGGGGCTCTGGGGCCAACGTCCTGACTTTC. Amino acids: CASKGQGGSGANVLTF.

V and J are TRBV10-3 and TRBJ2-5; D perhaps matches TRBD1 (5 bases). This CDR3 is 14 amino acids long. CDR1 and CDR2 from the germline V gene are ENHRY and SYGVKD. V dropped 5 bases and J dropped 2 bases, with 12 bases sitting between them. Here the CDR3 reads CAISMTESQETQYF. The CDR3 DNA reads TGTGCCATCAGTATGACAGAGTCACAAGAGACCCAGTACTTC.

The chain has TRBV20-1 and TRBJ2-3, with TRBD2 identical over 8 bases. This CDR3 contains 15 residues. V was pared by 3 bases and J by 6 bases, with 11 bases of the junction left unmatched. In germline, CDR1 is DFQATT, CDR2 SNEGSKA (reference sequence). CDR3 region: CSARAPAGVGDTQYF. In DNA form, the CDR3 reads TGCAGTGCTAGGGCCCCAGCGGGAGTGGGGGATACGCAGTATTTT.

This clonotype was seen repeatedly, ten times or more. V usage is TRBV29-1 and J usage is TRBJ1-5, with TRBD1 as a possible D gene (6 bases). The CDR3 has 14 residues. Per the germline V gene, CDR1 is SQVTM and CDR2 is ANQGSEA. Trimming pared 6 bases from V and 5 bases from J, leaving 17 bases between. In DNA form, the CDR3 reads TGCAGCGTCGAGGGGGGGACGTCGGATCAGCCCCAGCATTTT. As protein: CSVEGGTSDQPQHF.

The rearrangement joins TRBV12-3 or TRBV12-4 to TRBJ2-4; no firm D call. V dropped 6 bases and J dropped 7 bases, with 22 bases sitting between them. This CDR3 contains 16 residues. CDR3 in amino acids: CASSSFGVSGRNIQYF. CDR3 coding DNA: TGTGCCAGCAGCTCTTTTGGTGTATCGGGCAGGAACATTCAGTACTTC.

The chain links TRBV12-3 or TRBV12-4 to TRBJ2-1, with 7 bases lining up with TRBD1. The CDR3 length is 16 residues. Germline trimming cut 7 bases from V and 0 bases from J; bases unmatched to any gene: 9. CDR3 DNA: TGTGCCAGCACCCAATCGACAGGGAGCTCCTACAATGAGCAGTTCTTC. Its protein product is CASTQSTGSSYNEQFF.